This entry concerns a single TCR beta chain. Profiling relied on immunoSEQ multiplex PCR, and the TCRdb table lists in-frame clones only, not all of them. The sample records about 67,000 clones, around 86% being singletons. The germline V gene encodes CDR1 PRHDT and CDR2 FYEKMQ (reference sequence). Trimming pared 2 bases from V and 7 bases from J, leaving 8 bases between. CDR3 length equals 13 residues. This specimen belongs to a study of glioma-infiltrating T cells after dendritic cell vaccination. The receptor was isolated from a human donor with glioblastoma. The sequenced sample was blood, obtained before dendritic cell vaccination. The chain joins TRBV13 to TRBJ1-4; D unresolved. In DNA form, the CDR3 reads TGTGCCAGCAGCTTATTCCCGGGTGAAAAACTGTTTTTT. This codes for CASSLFPGEKLFF. The whole variable domain, filled in from reference TRBV13 and TRBJ1-4, reads AAGVIQSPRHLIKEKRETATLKCYPIPRHDTVYWYQQGPGQDPQFLISFYEKMQSDKGSIPDRFSAQQFSDYHSELNMSSLELGDSALYFCASSLFPGEKLFFGSGTQLSVL.